The source of this T cell receptor beta chain is a study of blood T cell repertoires in COVID-19. With 5 bases clipped from V and 2 bases from J, the junction kept 6 bases outside the gene matches. Germline-derived CDR1 and CDR2 are MDHEN and SYDVKM. The CDR3 is 15 residues long. Original analysis: Reference gene primer amplification yielded estimated nucleated cell counts. Generated by immunoSEQ multiplex PCR, the TCRdb table keeps only in-frame clones and is missing some. V, J and clone size reflect that table, while D and trimming were determined from the DNA. The data contain about 150,000 clones, around 90% of them singletons.

The sample comprised peripheral blood. This rearrangement joins TRBV28 to TRBJ2-7, with 10 positions matching TRBD1. The TCR originated in an elderly woman with COVID-19, enrolled during active disease. The CDR3, as DNA: TGTGCCAGCAGTCCGCCGGGACAGGGGACCTACGAGCAGTACTTC. Its translation is CASSPPGQGTYEQYF.